The sequence of this TCR beta chain was determined in a study of human T cells and chemical hapten exposure. Overall study: TCR yield per sample varied, mainly due to pooled library volumes.

TCRdb processed the RACE reads anew with MiXCR; each CDR3 protein has one entry. This sample yields approximately 75,000 distinct CDR3 sequences, of which about 8% are seen a single time; about 3.5% belongs to the top ten. This clonotype was seen more than once but under ten times. This CDR3 has 15 amino acids. Trimming left V 4 bases short and J 5 bases short, with 17 bases between. CDR1 LGHDT and CDR2 YNNKEL come from the germline V gene (reference sequence). Time point denoted: patch test 2, 6 weeks after DPC sensitization. Treatment described: therapeutic diphenylcyclopropenone sensitization with weekly scalp DPC.

The chain joins TRBV3-1 to TRBJ1-1, with D unclear. Sequencing used whole blood, obtained in connection with sensitization to the hapten diphenylcyclopropenone (DPC). The TCR was taken from a woman aged 45-65 years with alopecia areata. Some clones in this sample may be carry-over from other donors' samples. CDR3 amino acids: CASSPIRGRTTEAFF. The CDR3 DNA reads as TGTGCCAGCAGCCCCATTCGGGGAAGGACGACTGAAGCTTTCTTT.